This TCR beta chain was observed in a study of breast tumors, draining lymph nodes, adjacent tissues. Study-wide results and limits: Tumor T cell lymph node origin was a supported hypothesis, not proven.

This CDR3 has 16 residues. V lost 4 bases and J 2 bases, leaving 19 bases between the germline ends. In germline, CDR1 is SGHDT, CDR2 YYEEEE. The lymph nodes were axillary draining lymph nodes from breast cancer patients. TCRdb independently ran MiXCR on the multiplex PCR reads; one entry per CDR3 protein. Here the sample spans under 150,000 distinct CDR3 sequences, around 20% being singletons. This clonotype has a count of ten or more. Its specificity is not known. The chain recombines TRBV5-6 with TRBJ2-7; D tentatively fits TRBD1 or TRBD2 (5 bases each). Material: axillary lymph node tissue. This sequence was found in a female donor with breast cancer. Some clones in this sample may be carry-over from other donors' samples. The CDR3 DNA is TGTGCCAGCAGCCGACTGCCCCGGGACGAGCCCTACGAGCAGTACTTC. Its translation: CASSRLPRDEPYEQYF.